Listed below are T cell receptor beta chains from one sample, sequenced in a study of regulatory T cells in long-lasting Graves disease. TCRdb redid the calling of the multiplex PCR reads with MiXCR, one entry per CDR3 protein. Counted here are more than 300,000 distinct CDR3 sequences, 20% to 25% occurring once; the ten biggest clones make up around 30%. The material sequenced was peripheral blood mononuclear cells (PBMCs), taken when the disease was refractory, from a patient treated with antithyroid drugs. The receptors were gathered from a middle-aged woman with Graves disease. Both conserved end residues are part of each CDR3. D genes are given only for firm matches. Size values are once, few and many counts, or a class for expanded clones, and some rows have none.

v_gene: TRBV3-1
abundance: few
j_gene: TRBJ2-2
d_gene: .
CDR3aa: CASSPLTGGELFF
CDR3nt: TGTGCCAGCAGCCCATTGACCGGCGGGGAGCTGTTTTTT

v_gene: TRBV5-1
abundance: .
j_gene: TRBJ2-2
d_gene: .
CDR3aa: CASSLIGFTTTGELFF
CDR3nt: TGCGCCAGCAGCTTGATTGGCTTTACTACTACCGGGGAGCTGTTTTTT

v_gene: TRBV14
abundance: many
j_gene: TRBJ1-6
d_gene: .
CDR3aa: CASSHETPNSPLHF
CDR3nt: TGTGCCAGCAGCCACGAGACCCCAAATTCACCCCTCCACTTT

v_gene: TRBV7-3
abundance: .
j_gene: TRBJ2-7
d_gene: .
CDR3aa: CASSLTGTGDYEQYF
CDR3nt: TGTGCCAGCAGCTTAACCGGGACGGGGGACTACGAGCAGTACTTC

v_gene: TRBV2
abundance: .
j_gene: TRBJ2-3
d_gene: .
CDR3aa: CACLLRATDTQYF
CDR3nt: TGTGCCTGCTTACTCCGTGCCACAGATACGCAGTATTTT

v_gene: TRBV12-3/TRBV12-4
abundance: .
j_gene: TRBJ2-7
d_gene: TRBD2
CDR3aa: CASSPTKRGTYEQYF
CDR3nt: TGTGCCAGCAGCCCCACCAAGCGGGGAACCTACGAGCAGTACTTC

v_gene: TRBV6-1
abundance: .
j_gene: TRBJ1-5
d_gene: .
CDR3aa: CASSEIQNNQPQHF
CDR3nt: TGTGCCAGCAGTGAAATACAGAACAATCAGCCCCAGCATTTT

v_gene: TRBV19
abundance: .
j_gene: TRBJ2-7
d_gene: .
CDR3aa: CASSIRGDSYEQYF
CDR3nt: TGTGCCAGTAGTATAAGAGGGGATTCCTACGAGCAGTACTTC

v_gene: TRBV12-3/TRBV12-4
abundance: many
j_gene: TRBJ1-1
d_gene: .
CDR3aa: CASRPTLDTEAFF
CDR3nt: TGTGCCAGCAGACCAACCCTCGATACTGAAGCTTTCTTT

v_gene: TRBV2
abundance: many
j_gene: TRBJ1-5
d_gene: TRBD1
CDR3aa: CASSTGASNQPQHF
CDR3nt: TGTGCCAGCAGTACAGGGGCTAGCAATCAGCCCCAGCATTTT

v_gene: TRBV19
abundance: few
j_gene: TRBJ2-2
d_gene: .
CDR3aa: CASSMENSPLFSNTGELFF
CDR3nt: TGTGCCAGTAGTATGGAGAATAGCCCCCTCTTTTCGAACACCGGGGAGCTGTTTTTT

v_gene: TRBV28
abundance: .
j_gene: TRBJ2-3
d_gene: TRBD2
CDR3aa: CASRSSGLVFDTQYF
CDR3nt: TGTGCCAGCAGGTCCTCGGGACTAGTTTTTGATACGCAGTATTTT

v_gene: TRBV7-9
abundance: few
j_gene: TRBJ2-7
d_gene: .
CDR3aa: CASSFSSEQYF
CDR3nt: TGTGCCAGCAGCTTTAGTAGCGAGCAGTACTTC

v_gene: TRBV20-1
abundance: .
j_gene: TRBJ2-4
d_gene: TRBD1
CDR3aa: CSATYRGLNIQYF
CDR3nt: TGCAGTGCTACCTACAGGGGATTAAACATTCAGTACTTC

v_gene: TRBV6-2/TRBV6-3
abundance: .
j_gene: TRBJ2-7
d_gene: .
CDR3aa: CASSYPRDGNSYEQYF
CDR3nt: TGTGCCAGCAGTTACCCCCGGGACGGGAACTCCTACGAGCAGTACTTC

v_gene: TRBV28
abundance: .
j_gene: TRBJ2-3
d_gene: .
CDR3aa: CASSFAGWRGVTTDTQYF
CDR3nt: TGTGCCAGCAGTTTTGCGGGTTGGAGGGGTGTCACCACAGATACGCAGTATTTT

v_gene: TRBV6-1
abundance: .
j_gene: TRBJ2-7
d_gene: .
CDR3aa: CASSDRDTGYEQYF
CDR3nt: TGTGCCAGCAGTGACCGGGACACCGGCTACGAGCAGTACTTC